A single sample gave rise to the 18 T cell receptor beta chains below, sequenced in a study of PD-1 blockade in classical Hodgkin lymphoma (TCRdb year 2020). In the paper's terms, the time point label means: cycle 1 day 1 (C1D1), immediately before nivolumab initiation. Relapse after autologous stem cell transplantation had occurred in all trial patients, and cohorts A, B and C were distinguished by prior brentuximab vedotin exposure. The library was built by means of the immunoSEQ multiplex PCR assay. TCRdb holds this immuneACCESS table with in-frame rearrangements only. Some clones are missing; in checked studies, unresolved V genes explain under half, and the rest has no known cause. For this sample there are around 13,000 clones; 82% appear just once. The ten top clones hold approximately 3.7% of the sample. The material was peripheral blood mononuclear cells (PBMCs), obtained at baseline. These receptors all come from a human donor with classical Hodgkin lymphoma.

The V gene is TRBV10-3, the J gene TRBJ2-1; 8 bases are shared with TRBD2. The CDR3 runs 15 residues. J gave up 3 bases and V 5 bases, and 6 bases lay outside the gene matches. Germline assignment: CDR1 ENHRY and CDR2 SYGVKD. The CDR3 DNA reads as TGTGCCATCAGTTTATCGGGGGGGAGCTACAATGAGCAGTTCTTC. It translates to CAISLSGGSYNEQFF.

This rearrangement joins TRBV9 to TRBJ2-1, with D perhaps assigned TRBD1 or TRBD2 (5 bases each). The germline gives CDR1 SGDLS, CDR2 YYNGEE. The CDR3 runs 16 residues. Trimming stripped 3 bases from V and 4 bases from J, with 17 bases between. The CDR3 loop is CASSASGGAEYNEQFF. The CDR3 DNA follows: TGTGCCAGCAGCGCCAGTGGGGGTGCCGAGTACAATGAGCAGTTCTTC. Based on the CDR3 plus reference TRBV9 and TRBJ2-1, the full variable domain is DSGVTQTPKHLITATGQRVTLRCSPRSGDLSVYWYQQSLDQGLQFLIQYYNGEERAKGNILERFSAQQFPDLHSELNLSSLELGDSALYFCASSASGGAEYNEQFFGPGTRLTVL.

This chain uses TRBV5-4 with TRBJ1-2; D is ambiguous. There are 12 residues in the CDR3. V dropped 0 bases and J dropped 7 bases, with 7 bases sitting between them. CDR1 and CDR2 (germline): SGHNT, YYREEE (reference sequence). The CDR3 loop reads CASSLDSPGYTF. The CDR3 DNA is TGTGCCAGCAGCTTGGACAGCCCTGGCTACACCTTC.

This clone was recorded once. This rearrangement joins TRBV25-1 to TRBJ2-5; D uncertain. This CDR3 has 14 amino acids. The germline V and J ends were trimmed by 1 base and 1 base, with 7 bases remaining between them. Germline V gene data show CDR1 as MGHDK and CDR2 as SYGVNS. The CDR3 reads CASSEWATQETQYF. In DNA form, the CDR3 reads TGTGCCAGCAGTGAATGGGCCACCCAAGAGACCCAGTACTTC.

A word on this clone: A read error may produce the germline difference seen at one junction end. The chain is built from TRBV9 and TRBJ1-1; D remains ambiguous. Germline assignment: CDR1 SGDLS and CDR2 YYNGEE. The CDR3 covers 16 residues. The CDR3 DNA is TGTGCCAGCAGCCCCCATATTACTCCAGAGAACTCTGAAGCTTTCTTT. Residues: CASSPHITPENSEAFF.

This clone counts as medium-sized. The gene calls are TRBV5-4 and TRBJ2-7; D ambiguous. Germline V gene sequence: CDR1 SGHNT, CDR2 YYREEE (reference sequence). This CDR3 comprises 13 residues. V was trimmed by 0 bases and J by 9 bases, leaving 13 bases between them. As DNA, the CDR3 is TGTGCCAGCAGCTTGGGTTCGGAGCGTCGGCAGTACTTC. Protein: CASSLGSERRQYF.

The chain recombines TRBV27 with TRBJ2-5; weak D call: TRBD2 (5 bases). The germline gives CDR1 MNHEY, CDR2 SMNVEV (reference sequence). The CDR3 consists of 14 residues. With 3 bases removed from V and 5 bases from J, the gap between germline ends came to 13 bases. The CDR3 reads CASSFRGLWETQYF. For the CDR3, the DNA is TGTGCCAGCAGTTTCCGGGGATTATGGGAGACCCAGTACTTC.

Comments on this clone: Compared with germline, one end of the junction differs, possibly owing to a read error. CDR3 nucleotide sequence: TGTGCCAGCGGACTCAGAACAACGAATGAAAAACTGTTTTTT. Its translation: CASGLRTTNEKLFF. V and J are TRBV2 and TRBJ1-4; D gene ambiguous. The germline gives CDR1 SNHLY, CDR2 FYNNEI. The CDR3 is 14 amino acids. The variable domain in full, completed from reference TRBV2 and TRBJ1-4, reads EPEVTQTPSHQVTQMGQEVILRCVPISNHLYFYWYRQILGQKVEFLVSFYNNEISEKSEIFDDQFSVERPDGSNFTLKIRSTKLEDSAMYFCASGLRTTNEKLFFGSGTQLSVL.

This chain's CDR3 is CASSSNGGWETQYF. The CDR3 bases are TGTGCCAGCAGCTCCAATGGGGGGTGGGAGACCCAGTACTTC. The chain is built from TRBV6-6 and TRBJ2-5, with D tentatively TRBD2 (6 bases). The length of the CDR3 is 14 residues. Germline-derived CDR1 and CDR2 are MNHNY and SVGAGI (reference sequence). V gave up 6 bases and J gave up 5 bases, with 16 bases separating them.

This sequence joins TRBV4-1 and TRBJ2-1, with TRBD2 matching over 11 bases. The CDR3 extends over 16 amino acids. The V and J ends lost 4 bases and 5 bases, in that order; junction bases with no gene match: 7. Per the germline V gene, CDR1 is MGHRA and CDR2 is YSYEKL. CDR3 coding DNA: TGCGCCAGCAGCCTGCGAGGGACTAGCGGAAACAATGAGCAGTTCTTC. It codes for CASSLRGTSGNNEQFF.

The genes are TRBV2 and TRBJ1-5; no clear D. V was trimmed by 4 bases and J by 2 bases, leaving 9 bases between them. The CDR3 spans 14 residues. Germline CDR1 SNHLY, CDR2 FYNNEI. The CDR3 reads CASSADPGNQPQHF. CDR3 nucleotide sequence: TGTGCCAGCAGTGCCGATCCGGGCAATCAGCCCCAGCATTTT. The full variable domain, its missing parts supplied by reference TRBV2 and TRBJ1-5, is EPEVTQTPSHQVTQMGQEVILRCVPISNHLYFYWYRQILGQKVEFLVSFYNNEISEKSEIFDDQFSVERPDGSNFTLKIRSTKLEDSAMYFCASSADPGNQPQHFGDGTRLSIL.

The chain has TRBV11-2 and TRBJ1-1, with 10 bases matching TRBD1. Per the germline V gene, CDR1 is SGHAT and CDR2 is FQNNGV. The trim removed 2 bases at V and 0 bases at J, leaving 6 bases unmatched. The CDR3 extends over 17 amino acids. The CDR3 is CASSLTRDRGLNTEAFF. DNA of the CDR3: TGTGCCAGCAGCTTAACCCGGGACAGGGGCTTGAACACTGAAGCTTTCTTT.

The V gene is TRBV10-1, the J gene TRBJ2-7, with D unresolved. This CDR3 contains 13 residues. The V and J ends lost 0 bases and 5 bases respectively, with 8 bases between them. Germline V lookup: CDR1 WNHNN, CDR2 SYGVQD (reference sequence). The CDR3 coding sequence is TGCGCCAGCAGTGAGTCTTCGTCCAACGAGCAGTACTTC. It is translated as CASSESSSNEQYF.

This rearrangement joins TRBV28 to TRBJ2-3; possibly TRBD2 for D (6 bases). Germline V CDR1 and CDR2: MDHEN, SYDVKM. Deletions cut 3 bases from V and 1 base from J, with 8 bases between. The CDR3 runs 14 residues. This CDR3 reads CASSFVAGTDTQYF. The CDR3 DNA is TGTGCCAGCAGTTTTGTAGCGGGCACAGATACGCAGTATTTT.

The chain joins TRBV7-8 to TRBJ1-1; D gene unclear. CDR3 length: 15 residues. V lost 1 base to trimming and J lost 1 base, with 10 bases between them. In germline, CDR1 is SGHVS, CDR2 FQNEAQ. This chain's CDR3 is CASSLVRGSNTEAFF. CDR3 sequence (DNA): TGTGCCAGCAGCTTAGTACGAGGGTCGAACACTGAAGCTTTCTTT.

About this clone: This same CDR3 is encoded by further DNA sequences in the sample. CDR3 in amino acids: CASSLGQGHYQPQHF. DNA for the CDR3: TGTGCCAGCAGCTTAGGACAGGGCCATTATCAGCCCCAGCATTTT. The chain uses TRBV7-2 and TRBJ1-5; 7 bases fit TRBD1. The CDR3 spans 15 residues. The junction had 5 bases not matched to a gene; V was cut back by 1 base and J by 5 bases. The germline CDR1 and CDR2 sequences are SGHTA and FQGNSA.

In its sample, this clone was seen a few times. V gene TRBV7-8 combines with J gene TRBJ1-4, with D maybe TRBD1 (6 bases). There are 15 residues in the CDR3. Germline V gene lookup returns CDR1 SGHVS and CDR2 FQNEAQ. Trimming left V 6 bases short and J 4 bases short, with 15 bases between. CDR3 nucleotide sequence: TGTGCCAGCAGGCCAAGGACAGCCTTTAATGAAAAACTGTTTTTT. This sequence encodes CASRPRTAFNEKLFF.

In this sample, this clone turned up once. The rearrangement uses TRBV4-2 and TRBJ2-1; 7 positions match TRBD2. The CDR3 runs 17 residues. Germline CDR1 and CDR2: LGHNA and YNFKEQ. Germline trimming cut 0 bases from V and 8 bases from J; bases unmatched to any gene: 13. CDR3 amino acids: CASSQDLWGRAIDEQFF. The CDR3 DNA reads TGTGCCAGCAGCCAAGACCTCTGGGGGAGGGCCATCGATGAGCAGTTCTTC.